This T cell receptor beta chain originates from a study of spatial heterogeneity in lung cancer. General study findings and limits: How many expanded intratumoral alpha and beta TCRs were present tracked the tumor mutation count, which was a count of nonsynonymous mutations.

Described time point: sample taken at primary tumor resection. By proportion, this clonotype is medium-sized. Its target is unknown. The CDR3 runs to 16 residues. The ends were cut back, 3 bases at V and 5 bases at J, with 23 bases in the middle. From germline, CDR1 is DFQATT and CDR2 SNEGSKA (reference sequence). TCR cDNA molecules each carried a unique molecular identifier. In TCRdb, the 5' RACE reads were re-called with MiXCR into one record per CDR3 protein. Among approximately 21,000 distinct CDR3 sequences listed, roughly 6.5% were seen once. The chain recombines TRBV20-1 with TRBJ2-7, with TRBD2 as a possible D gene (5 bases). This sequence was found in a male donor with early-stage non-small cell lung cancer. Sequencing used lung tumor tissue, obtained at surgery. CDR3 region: CSASGIPGTSSHEQYF. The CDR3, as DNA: TGCAGTGCTAGTGGGATACCGGGAACCTCATCCCACGAGCAGTACTTC.